This T cell receptor (beta chain) stems from a study of OX40 agonist ivuxolimab in advanced cancers. About the research overall: Of mixed ages from roughly 23 to 80 and averaging about 60 years, the group was 65% to 85% male.

In this sample, this clone turned up once. One end of the junction is discordant with germline, which a read error may explain. This table comes from immunoSEQ multiplex PCR, and its TCRdb copy is limited to in-frame clones, with some not included. The data show roughly 100,000 clones, 70% to 90% seen once. This sequence was found in an adult with an advanced solid tumor such as melanoma, head and neck, liver or kidney cancer. The sequenced sample was CD4+ or CD8+ T cells sorted from blood, obtained in a trial of the OX40 agonist ivuxolimab.

The CDR3 here is CASSLGRTVYNEQFF. CDR3 DNA: TGTGCCAGCAGCTTGGGGCGGACCGTCTACAATGAGCAGTTCTTC. The chain is built from TRBV5-3 and TRBJ2-1; D possibly corresponds to TRBD1 (5 bases). TRBV5-3 is labeled an ORF, and its function is uncertain. CDR3 length equals 15 residues.